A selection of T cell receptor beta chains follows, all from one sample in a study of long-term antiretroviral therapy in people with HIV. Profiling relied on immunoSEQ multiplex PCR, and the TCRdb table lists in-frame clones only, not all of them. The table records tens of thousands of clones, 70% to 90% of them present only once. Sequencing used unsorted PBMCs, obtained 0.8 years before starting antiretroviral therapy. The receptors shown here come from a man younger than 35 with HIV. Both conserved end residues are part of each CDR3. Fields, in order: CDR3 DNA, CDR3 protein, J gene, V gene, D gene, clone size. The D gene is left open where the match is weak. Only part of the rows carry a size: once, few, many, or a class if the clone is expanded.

DNA: TGTGCCAGCAGCGTAGAGGCGGGAGGGCGGCCCTTATACGAGCAGTACTTC
CDR3: CASSVEAGGRPLYEQYF
J: TRBJ2-7
V: TRBV9
D: TRBD2
size: once

DNA: TGTGCCAGTAGTGGGGGGGCTCTGAGCACAGATACGCAGTATTTT
CDR3: CASSGGALSTDTQYF
J: TRBJ2-3
V: TRBV19
D: .
size: .

DNA: TGTGCCATCAGTGACCTTCGGACAGGGACGAACACTGAAGCTTTCTTT
CDR3: CAISDLRTGTNTEAFF
J: TRBJ1-1
V: TRBV10-3
D: TRBD1
size: .

DNA: TGCGCCAGCAGCCCGGCCGGCCCCCAGCCCCTCCACTTT
CDR3: CASSPAGPQPLHF
J: TRBJ1-6
V: TRBV5-1
D: .
size: .

DNA: TGTGCCAGCAGTTACATGCAGGGGGCTCATCAGCCCCAGCATTTT
CDR3: CASSYMQGAHQPQHF
J: TRBJ1-5
V: TRBV6-6
D: TRBD1
size: .

DNA: TGTGCCTGGAGTGTATGGGGGGCAAGCTCTGGAAACACCATATATTTT
CDR3: CAWSVWGASSGNTIYF
J: TRBJ1-3
V: TRBV30
D: .
size: .

DNA: TGTGCCAGCAGCCAAGTCAAATTATCTGGAAACACCATATATTTT
CDR3: CASSQVKLSGNTIYF
J: TRBJ1-3
V: TRBV4-2
D: .
size: once

DNA: TGTGCCAGCAGTTCCGGGGGAGGGGGCACTGAAGCTTTCTTT
CDR3: CASSSGGGGTEAFF
J: TRBJ1-1
V: TRBV27
D: .
size: .

DNA: TGTGCCTGGAGTAGGGACTCCGGCTCTGGAAACACCATATATTTT
CDR3: CAWSRDSGSGNTIYF
J: TRBJ1-3
V: TRBV30
D: .
size: .

DNA: TGTGCCACCGGCCGGTGGGGACGGAAGAACACCGGGGAGCTGTTTTTT
CDR3: CATGRWGRKNTGELFF
J: TRBJ2-2
V: TRBV15
D: .
size: .

DNA: TGCGCCAGCAGCGCTGGACAGGTCGGGTCCTTGAACACTGAAGCTTTCTTT
CDR3: CASSAGQVGSLNTEAFF
J: TRBJ1-1
V: TRBV5-1
D: TRBD1
size: .

DNA: TGTGCCAGCAGTGAAGCGACTGGACTCCAAGAGACCCAGTACTTC
CDR3: CASSEATGLQETQYF
J: TRBJ2-5
V: TRBV2
D: .
size: .

DNA: TGCGCCAGCAGTGAGCCAGGGGGCAGAGGTCAGCCCCAGCATTTT
CDR3: CASSEPGGRGQPQHF
J: TRBJ1-5
V: TRBV10-1
D: TRBD1
size: once

DNA: TGCGCCAGCAGTCACCCGTCCGGACGCGGGGACGAGACTAACTATGGCTACACCTTC
CDR3: CASSHPSGRGDETNYGYTF
J: TRBJ1-2
V: TRBV23-1
D: .
size: .

DNA: TGTGCCAGCAGCTTATGGGAGGCCACAGATACGCAGTATTTT
CDR3: CASSLWEATDTQYF
J: TRBJ2-3
V: TRBV7-2
D: .
size: once

DNA: TGTGCCAGCAGCTTATGGGGGGAAGCCGGGCTTAATTCACCCCTCCACTTT
CDR3: CASSLWGEAGLNSPLHF
J: TRBJ1-6
V: TRBV7-9
D: .
size: few

DNA: TGTGCCAGCAGCGTAGGGGAGTACAATGAGCAGTTCTTC
CDR3: CASSVGEYNEQFF
J: TRBJ2-1
V: TRBV9
D: .
size: .

DNA: TGTGCCAGCAGATCGACTATCCCGAGTGTAATGGCACTAAACTATGGCTACACCTTC
CDR3: CASRSTIPSVMALNYGYTF
J: TRBJ1-2
V: TRBV5-4
D: .
size: .